This T cell receptor (beta chain) emerged from a study of control samples from healthy donors and cancer patients (dated by TCRdb to 2020 to 2021). Receptors were amplified or captured by the immunoSEQ multiplex PCR assay. This immuneACCESS table, as held by TCRdb, lists in-frame sequences with V and J called but not all clones. Of the missing ones, under half trace to an unresolved V gene in checked studies; the others have no known cause. The sample table holds about 160,000 clones, of which roughly 95% were seen once. The leading ten clones occupy just over 1% of the sample. From the germline V gene, CDR1 is MNHNS and CDR2 is SASEGT. V lost 2 bases and J lost 4 bases, and the count of bases not matched to a germline gene is 2. The CDR3, from cysteine to phenylalanine, totals 15 residues. The kept DNA is CDR3 alone, 45 bases in frame from the first base. As to this clone: No antigen is known for it. Base quality data are lacking; no much larger clone is found one base away.

Sequencing was carried out using blood. The V and J genes are TRBV6-1 and TRBJ2-3; TRBD2 fits 11 bases in the junction. The clonotype comes from a woman between 25 and 40 years old in good health. The CDR3 amino acid sequence is: CASSENSGGADTQYF. The sequence in DNA is TGTGCCAGCAGTGAAAATAGCGGGGGGGCAGATACGCAGTATTTT.